These 17 T cell receptor beta chains originate from one sample sequenced in a study of beta chain features in type 1 diabetes. Reverse transcription of all isolated RNA meant that expressed TCRB transcripts were sequenced. TCRdb keeps only in-frame clones here, not all; method: immunoSEQ multiplex PCR. The data show 970,000 or so clones, 15% to 20% seen once. Sequences were obtained from naive CD4+ T cells from blood. These TCRs come from a young woman in good health.

The chain recombines TRBV7-9 with TRBJ2-1, with a possible D match to TRBD2 (6 bases). The CDR3 runs 14 residues. Germline V lookup: CDR1 SEHNR, CDR2 FQNEAQ (reference sequence). The V end lost 5 bases, the J end lost 6 bases, and 14 bases lay between the germline ends. The CDR3, as DNA: TGTGCCAGCAGCCCTCCCCCGGGGGTCAATGAGCAGTTCTTC. Encoded protein: CASSPPPGVNEQFF.

The CDR3 DNA reads as TGTGCCAGCAGCTTAGTTCGCTACAATGAGCAGTTCTTC. This sequence encodes CASSLVRYNEQFF. This chain uses TRBV6-5 with TRBJ2-1; D unresolved. This CDR3 region has 13 residues. Germline V lookup: CDR1 MNHEY, CDR2 SVGAGI. V gave up 6 bases and J gave up 3 bases, with 9 bases separating them.

The rearrangement joins TRBV2 to TRBJ2-1; no clear D. CDR1 SNHLY and CDR2 FYNNEI come from the germline V gene. The CDR3 covers 12 residues. Between the trimmed V and J ends, which lost 3 bases and 15 bases, there was a span of 15 bases. CDR3 sequence (DNA): TGTGCCAGCAGTGATGCTGGGTTAGTATGGTTCTTC. This gives the protein CASSDAGLVWFF.

This clone was detected a few times. The chain employs TRBV4-3 and TRBJ2-3; no clear D gene. The CDR3 has 15 amino acids. V lost 3 bases, J lost 8 bases, and 18 bases lay in between. From germline, CDR1 is LGHNA and CDR2 YSLEER. The CDR3 DNA is TGCGCCAGCAGCCAGGGCGATCGGCGCGGTGCTACGCAGTATTTT. Translated, it gives CASSQGDRRGATQYF.

Note on this clone: A junction boundary mismatches the germline segment, possibly from a read error. Other DNA sequences within the sample encode an identical CDR3. J is TRBJ2-1 and V is TRBV27, with D unclear. This CDR3 region has 11 residues. Germline V gives CDR1 MNHEY, CDR2 SMNVEV (reference sequence). CDR3 sequence reads: CASSLYNEQFF. In nucleotides, the CDR3 is TGTGCCAGCAGTTTGTACAACGAGCAGTTCTTC.

This clone showed up just a few times. The rearrangement uses TRBV27 and TRBJ2-5, with 8 positions matching TRBD1. Germline V gene lookup returns CDR1 MNHEY and CDR2 SMNVEV (reference sequence). The CDR3 sequence is 15 residues long. The V segment lost 2 bases and the J segment 4 bases; nucleotides outside the gene matches: 6. CDR3 amino acids: CASSLQGATLETQYF. The CDR3, as DNA: TGTGCCAGCAGTTTACAGGGGGCAACTTTAGAGACCCAGTACTTC.

This clone has just a few counts. At the DNA level, this CDR3 is encoded by other sequences in the same sample as well. V is TRBV19 and J is TRBJ1-1; D might be TRBD1 (6 bases). The germline V and J ends were trimmed by 1 base and 2 bases, with 8 bases remaining between them. This CDR3 is 14 amino acids long. CDR1 LNHDA and CDR2 SQIVND come from the germline V gene (reference sequence). The CDR3 sequence is CASSIGGTNTEAFF. The CDR3 nucleotides read TGTGCCAGTAGTATAGGTGGGACAAACACTGAAGCTTTCTTT.

A remark on this clone: Different DNA sequences within this sample yield the same CDR3. The chain is built from TRBV19 and TRBJ2-5, with 7 nucleotides matching TRBD1. Germline CDR1 LNHDA, CDR2 SQIVND (reference sequence). With V trimmed by 5 bases and J by 5 bases, 2 bases remained unmatched. This CDR3 has 12 amino acids. CDR3 residues: CASSHRGETQYF. The CDR3 nucleotides read TGTGCCAGTAGTCACAGGGGTGAGACCCAGTACTTC. The full variable domain, its missing parts supplied by reference TRBV19 and TRBJ2-5, is DGGITQSPKYLFRKEGQNVTLSCEQNLNHDAMYWYRQDPGQGLRLIYYSQIVNDFQKGDIAEGYSVSREKKESFPLTVTSAQKNPTAFYLCASSHRGETQYFGPGTRLLVL.

This clone was seen a few times. The V gene is TRBV7-9, the J gene TRBJ1-2; unclear D gene. Germline-derived CDR1 and CDR2 are SEHNR and FQNEAQ (reference sequence). V lost 3 bases, J lost 0 bases, and 5 bases lay in between. CDR3 length equals 13 residues. This chain's CDR3 is CASSFTSNYGYTF. The CDR3 bases are TGTGCCAGCAGCTTTACATCTAACTATGGCTACACCTTC.

As for this clone: Other DNA sequences in this specimen translate into the identical CDR3. The rearrangement joins TRBV28 to TRBJ2-3; D gene ambiguous. Trimming stripped 6 bases from V and 6 bases from J, with 10 bases between. The CDR3 is 12 amino acids. CDR1 MDHEN and CDR2 SYDVKM come from the germline V gene. As DNA, the CDR3 is TGTGCCAGCAGCCTGGACGGTGATACGCAGTATTTT. Translating it yields CASSLDGDTQYF.

There are a few counts of this clone. Written as DNA, the CDR3 is TGCGCCAGCAGCCAGACTAGCCGGGAGACCCAGTACTTC. This sequence encodes CASSQTSRETQYF. The genes are TRBV5-1 and TRBJ2-5; 7 bases line up with TRBD2. The CDR3 consists of 13 residues. V lost 4 bases to trimming and J lost 5 bases; unmatched junction nucleotides: 5. Germline V gene data show CDR1 as SGHRS and CDR2 as YFSETQ.

This clone has more than one count but fewer than ten. This rearrangement joins TRBV7-9 to TRBJ1-2, with D perhaps TRBD1 (5 bases). The CDR3 has 14 amino acids. The germline CDR1 and CDR2 sequences are SEHNR and FQNEAQ (reference sequence). V dropped 1 base and J dropped 2 bases, with 8 bases sitting between them. In DNA, the CDR3 is TGTGCCAGCAGCTTAGGCAGGGCCAACTATGGCTACACCTTC. Translation: CASSLGRANYGYTF. The entire variable domain, with the rest obtained from reference TRBV7-9 and TRBJ1-2, is as follows: DTGVSQNPRHKITKRGQNVTFRCDPISEHNRLYWYRQTLGQGPEFLTYFQNEAQLEKSRLLSDRFSAERPKGSFSTLEIQRTEQGDSAMYLCASSLGRANYGYTFGSGTRLTVV.

This chain connects TRBV9 to TRBJ2-1; 7 positions agree with TRBD2. This CDR3 is built from 15 residues. V dropped 0 bases and J dropped 7; count of bases not matched to a gene: 7. CDR1 is SGDLS and CDR2 is YYNGEE in the germline V gene. The CDR3 sequence: CASSVGQVGGNEQFF. DNA for the CDR3: TGTGCCAGCAGCGTAGGGCAAGTCGGGGGGAATGAGCAGTTCTTC.

The chain links TRBV27 to TRBJ2-5, with TRBD2 as a possible D gene (6 bases). The CDR3 sequence is 15 residues long. The V end lost 5 bases, the J end lost 7 bases, and 20 bases lay between the germline ends. The germline V gene encodes CDR1 MNHEY and CDR2 SMNVEV (reference sequence). The CDR3: CASSLRLAGGGTQYF. The CDR3 nucleotides are TGTGCCAGCAGTCTCCGTCTAGCCGGGGGTGGGACCCAGTACTTC.

The V gene is TRBV7-5, the J gene TRBJ1-4. TRBV7-5 is annotated as a pseudogene. There are 15 residues in the CDR3. CDR3 loop: CARSLGPGTVEKLFF. The CDR3 nucleotides are TGTGCCAGAAGCTTAGGCCCTGGGACGGTTGAAAAACTGTTTTTT.

This chain uses TRBV15 with TRBJ2-1; D uncertain. The V end was cut by 0 bases, the J end by 5 bases, with 8 bases between. This CDR3 region has 14 residues. CDR1 is LNHNV and CDR2 is YYDKDF in the germline V gene (reference sequence). The CDR3 region has the DNA TGTGCCACCAGCAGAGATTGGGGAAACAATGAGCAGTTCTTC. Protein: CATSRDWGNNEQFF.

This clone was found a few times. The rearrangement joins TRBV7-6 to TRBJ1-4; TRBD1 agrees at 7 bases. Germline CDR1 is SGHVS and CDR2 is FNYEAQ. The CDR3 is 16 residues long. V was clipped by 3 bases and J by 3 bases; unmatched bases: 7. The CDR3, as DNA: TGTGCCAGCAGCTTGGGGGACAGAGCTTCTAATGAAAAACTGTTTTTT. As protein: CASSLGDRASNEKLFF.